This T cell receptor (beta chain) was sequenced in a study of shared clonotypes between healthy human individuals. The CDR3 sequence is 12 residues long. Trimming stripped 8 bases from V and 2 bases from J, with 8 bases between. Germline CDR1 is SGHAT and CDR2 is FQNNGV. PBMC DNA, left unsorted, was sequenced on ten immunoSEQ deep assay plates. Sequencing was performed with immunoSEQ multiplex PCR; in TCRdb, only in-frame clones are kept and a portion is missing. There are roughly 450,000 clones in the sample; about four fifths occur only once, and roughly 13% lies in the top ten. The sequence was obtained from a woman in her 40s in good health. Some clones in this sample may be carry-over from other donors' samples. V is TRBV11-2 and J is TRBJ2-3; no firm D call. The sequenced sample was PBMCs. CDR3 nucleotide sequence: TGTGCCAGCTCACGGGTCACAGATACGCAGTATTTT. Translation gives CASSRVTDTQYF.